This T cell receptor beta chain was documented in a study of shared clonotypes between healthy human individuals. On the study more broadly: Donors had three CD4 naive, three CD4 memory, two CD8 naive and one CD8 memory plate apiece.

The germline V gene encodes CDR1 LNHDA and CDR2 SQIVND (reference sequence). Trimming removed 4 bases at V and 3 bases at J, with 6 bases between. The CDR3 length is 12 residues. Sequenced by immunoSEQ multiplex PCR; TCRdb stores in-frame clones only, minus some. The sample holds hundreds of thousands of clones, over 65% seen once. General study points: Shared clonotypes: about 5% naive CD4, around 4% naive CD8, 2.3% memory CD4, more than 0.3% memory CD8. Among non-shared clonotypes, generation probabilities were lower than among those shared by all four donors.

All of the donors resided in Nashville, Tennessee, and each was a Caucasian adult. As concerns this clone: The antigen remains unidentified. The sample carries other DNA sequences with the same CDR3.

This chain uses TRBV19 with TRBJ1-2; D is undetermined. The sequence was obtained from a young woman in good health. The sample consisted of memory CD4+ T cells sorted from blood. Subset meaning: CD45RA-negative fraction. CDR3 DNA: TGTGCCAGTAGTACTAGGGACTATGGCTACACCTTC. Amino acids: CASSTRDYGYTF. The full variable domain, completed using reference TRBV19 and TRBJ1-2, is DGGITQSPKYLFRKEGQNVTLSCEQNLNHDAMYWYRQDPGQGLRLIYYSQIVNDFQKGDIAEGYSVSREKKESFPLTVTSAQKNPTAFYLCASSTRDYGYTFGSGTRLTVV.